This T cell receptor beta chain was sequenced in a study of blood T cell repertoires in COVID-19. Study context: Specimens from acute and convalescent COVID-19 originated in the United States, Italy and Spain.

In the authors' workflow: For nucleated cells, counts were estimated from reference gene primer amplification. This table comes from immunoSEQ multiplex PCR, and its TCRdb copy is limited to in-frame clones, with some not included. The V and J calls and clone size were taken over from that table, and D and trimming were inferred from the DNA. The data contain around 310,000 clones, about 89% of them singletons. This clone was seen a handful of times. The germline CDR1 and CDR2 sequences are SGDLS and YYNGEE. The CDR3 is made up of 13 amino acids. Trimming cost V 4 bases and J 7 bases, with 9 bases left between them.

This chain connects TRBV9 to TRBJ1-6, with D possibly TRBD1 on 6 matching bases. Sequenced input: peripheral blood. This receptor was obtained from a woman aged 55-69 years with acute or convalescent COVID-19. CDR3 nucleotides: TGTGCCAGCAGCTCAGGGGAAAATTCACCCCTCCACTTT. Translation: CASSSGENSPLHF.